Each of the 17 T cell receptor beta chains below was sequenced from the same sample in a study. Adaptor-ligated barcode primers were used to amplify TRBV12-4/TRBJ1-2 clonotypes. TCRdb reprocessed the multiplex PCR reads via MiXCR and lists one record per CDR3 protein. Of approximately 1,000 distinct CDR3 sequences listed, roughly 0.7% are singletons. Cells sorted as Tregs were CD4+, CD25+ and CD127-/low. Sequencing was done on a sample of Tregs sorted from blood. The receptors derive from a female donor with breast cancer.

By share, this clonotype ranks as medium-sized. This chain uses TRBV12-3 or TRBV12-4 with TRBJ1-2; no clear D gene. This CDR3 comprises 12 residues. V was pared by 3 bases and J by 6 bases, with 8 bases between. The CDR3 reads CASSFRSDGYTF. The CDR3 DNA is TGTGCCAGCAGTTTTCGCTCAGATGGCTACACCTTC.

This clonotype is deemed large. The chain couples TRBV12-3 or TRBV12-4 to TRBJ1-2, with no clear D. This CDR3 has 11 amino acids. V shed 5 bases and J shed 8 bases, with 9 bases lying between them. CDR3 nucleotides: TGTGCCAGCAGTCGCAGCAAGGGCTACACCTTC. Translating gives CASSRSKGYTF.

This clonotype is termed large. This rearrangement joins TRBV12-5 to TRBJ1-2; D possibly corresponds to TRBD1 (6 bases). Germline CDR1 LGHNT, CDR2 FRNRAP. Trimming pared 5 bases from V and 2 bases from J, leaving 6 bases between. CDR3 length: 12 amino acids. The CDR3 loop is CASGDRNYGYTF. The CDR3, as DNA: TGTGCTAGTGGTGACAGGAACTATGGCTACACCTTC.

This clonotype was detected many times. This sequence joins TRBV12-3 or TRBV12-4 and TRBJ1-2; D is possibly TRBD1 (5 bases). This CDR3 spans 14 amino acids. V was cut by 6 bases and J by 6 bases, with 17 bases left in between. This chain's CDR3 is CASSTLAGTHGYTF. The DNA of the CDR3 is TGTGCCAGCAGCACGTTGGCAGGGACCCATGGCTACACCTTC.

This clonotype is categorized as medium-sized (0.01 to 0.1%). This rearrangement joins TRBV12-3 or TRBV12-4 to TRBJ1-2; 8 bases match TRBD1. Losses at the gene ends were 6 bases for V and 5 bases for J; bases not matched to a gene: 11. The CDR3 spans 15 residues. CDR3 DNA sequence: TGTGCCAGCAGGAGACTTCCCGGGACAGGTTATGGCTACACCTTC. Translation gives CASRRLPGTGYGYTF.

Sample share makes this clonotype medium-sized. The CDR3 here is CASSLNSNYGYTF. CDR3 bases: TGTGCCAGCAGTTTAAACAGCAATTATGGCTACACCTTC. This chain joins TRBV12-3 or TRBV12-4 and TRBJ1-2; D is undetermined. There are 13 residues in the CDR3. Trimming removed 2 bases at V and 5 bases at J, with 9 bases between.

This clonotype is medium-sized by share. The CDR3 DNA sequence: TGTGCCAGCAGTCAGGGGAACTATGGCTACACCTTC. Translating it yields CASSQGNYGYTF. The chain recombines TRBV12-3 or TRBV12-4 with TRBJ1-2; D perhaps matches TRBD1 (6 bases). Trimming removed 5 bases from V and 2 bases from J, with 6 bases in between. The length of the CDR3 is 12 residues.

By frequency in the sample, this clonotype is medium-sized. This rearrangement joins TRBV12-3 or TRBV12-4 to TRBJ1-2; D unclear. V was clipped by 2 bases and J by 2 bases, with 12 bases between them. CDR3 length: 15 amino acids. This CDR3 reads CASSLSGSANYGYTF. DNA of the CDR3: TGTGCCAGCAGTTTATCCGGGTCAGCCAACTATGGCTACACCTTC.

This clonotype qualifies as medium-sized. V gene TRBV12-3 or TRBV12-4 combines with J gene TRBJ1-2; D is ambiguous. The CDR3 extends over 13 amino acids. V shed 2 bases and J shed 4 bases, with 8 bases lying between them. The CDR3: CASSLSGRYGYTF. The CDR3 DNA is TGTGCCAGCAGTTTAAGCGGACGCTATGGCTACACCTTC.

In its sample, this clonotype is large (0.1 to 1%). The CDR3 nucleotides read TGTGCCAGCAGTTTGTCCGACAGGGCGGCTGGCTACACCTTC. Its protein is CASSLSDRAAGYTF. The V gene is TRBV12-3 or TRBV12-4, the J gene TRBJ1-2; TRBD1 matches at 7 bases. The CDR3 spans 14 residues. V lost 3 bases and J lost 7; bases outside the gene matches: 8.

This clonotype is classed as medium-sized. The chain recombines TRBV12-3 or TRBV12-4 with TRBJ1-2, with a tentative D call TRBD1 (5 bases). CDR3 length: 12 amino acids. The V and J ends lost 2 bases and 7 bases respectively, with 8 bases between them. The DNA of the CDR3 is TGTGCCAGCAGTTTAAGGACACGTGGCTACACCTTC. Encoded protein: CASSLRTRGYTF.

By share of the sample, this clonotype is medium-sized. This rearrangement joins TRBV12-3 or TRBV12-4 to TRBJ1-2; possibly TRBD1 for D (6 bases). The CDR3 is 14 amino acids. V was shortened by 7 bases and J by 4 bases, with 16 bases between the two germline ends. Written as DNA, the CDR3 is TGTGCCAGCACCCATCTTACAGGGACCTATGGCTACACCTTC. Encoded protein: CASTHLTGTYGYTF.

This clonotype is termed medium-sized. The CDR3 region is CASRTGAGYGYTF. CDR3 nucleotide sequence: TGTGCCAGCAGGACCGGAGCCGGCTATGGCTACACCTTC. The chain carries TRBV12-3 or TRBV12-4 and TRBJ1-2; D is undetermined. This CDR3 has 13 amino acids. Trimming pared 6 bases from V and 4 bases from J, leaving 12 bases between.

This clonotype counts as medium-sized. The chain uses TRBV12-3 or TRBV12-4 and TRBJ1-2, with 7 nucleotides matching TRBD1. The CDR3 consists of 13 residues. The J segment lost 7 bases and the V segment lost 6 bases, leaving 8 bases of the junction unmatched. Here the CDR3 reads CASRLTGQGGYTF. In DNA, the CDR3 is TGTGCCAGCAGATTGACAGGGCAGGGTGGCTACACCTTC.

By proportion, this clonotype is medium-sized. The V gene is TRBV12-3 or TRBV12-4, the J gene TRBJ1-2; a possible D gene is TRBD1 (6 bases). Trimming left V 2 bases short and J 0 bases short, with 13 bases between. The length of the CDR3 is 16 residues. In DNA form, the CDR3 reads TGTGCCAGCAGTTTATTTAGGACAGCCGCTAACTATGGCTACACCTTC. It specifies CASSLFRTAANYGYTF.

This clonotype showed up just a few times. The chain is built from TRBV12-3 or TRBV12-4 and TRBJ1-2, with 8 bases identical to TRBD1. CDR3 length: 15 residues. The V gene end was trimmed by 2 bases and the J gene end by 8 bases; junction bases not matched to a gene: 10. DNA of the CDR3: TGTGCCAGCAGTTTAATAGGAGGGACAGGCGGAGGCTACACCTTC. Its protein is CASSLIGGTGGGYTF.

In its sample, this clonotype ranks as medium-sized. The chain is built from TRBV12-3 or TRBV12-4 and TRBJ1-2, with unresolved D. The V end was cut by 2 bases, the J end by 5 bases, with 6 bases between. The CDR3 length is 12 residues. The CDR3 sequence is CASSLSSYGYTF. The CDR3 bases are TGTGCCAGCAGTTTATCCAGTTATGGCTACACCTTC.